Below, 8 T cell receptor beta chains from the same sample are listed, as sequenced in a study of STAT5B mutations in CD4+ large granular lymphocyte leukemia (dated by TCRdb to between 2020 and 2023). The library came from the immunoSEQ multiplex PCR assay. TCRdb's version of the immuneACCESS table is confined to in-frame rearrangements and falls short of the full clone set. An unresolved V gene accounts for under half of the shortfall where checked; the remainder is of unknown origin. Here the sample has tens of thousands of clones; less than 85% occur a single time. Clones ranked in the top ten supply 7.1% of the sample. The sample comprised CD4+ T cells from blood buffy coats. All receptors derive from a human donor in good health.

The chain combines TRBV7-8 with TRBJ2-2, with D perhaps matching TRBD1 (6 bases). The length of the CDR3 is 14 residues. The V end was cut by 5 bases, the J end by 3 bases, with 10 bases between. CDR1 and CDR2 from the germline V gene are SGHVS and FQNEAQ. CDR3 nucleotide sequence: TGTGCCAGCAGCCACTACAGGGACACCGGGGAGCTGTTTTTT. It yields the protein CASSHYRDTGELFF. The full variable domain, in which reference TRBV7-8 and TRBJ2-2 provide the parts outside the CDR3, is GAGVSQSPRYKVAKRGQDVALRCDPISGHVSLFWYQQALGQGPEFLTYFQNEAQLDKSGLPSDRFFAERPEGSVSTLKIQRTQQEDSAVYLCASSHYRDTGELFFGEGSRLTVL.

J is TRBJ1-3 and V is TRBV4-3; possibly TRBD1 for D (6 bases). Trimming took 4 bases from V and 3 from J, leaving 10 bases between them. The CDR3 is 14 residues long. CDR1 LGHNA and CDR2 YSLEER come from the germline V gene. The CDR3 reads CASSPRTVGNTIYF. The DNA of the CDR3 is TGCGCCAGCAGCCCCCGGACAGTTGGAAACACCATATATTTT.

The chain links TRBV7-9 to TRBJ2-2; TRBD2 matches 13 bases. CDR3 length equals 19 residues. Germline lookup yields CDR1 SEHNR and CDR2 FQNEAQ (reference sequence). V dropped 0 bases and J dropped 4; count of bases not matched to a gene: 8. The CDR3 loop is CASSLAWTSGSESTGELFF. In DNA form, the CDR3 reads TGTGCCAGCAGCTTAGCATGGACTAGCGGGAGCGAGTCCACCGGGGAGCTGTTTTTT.

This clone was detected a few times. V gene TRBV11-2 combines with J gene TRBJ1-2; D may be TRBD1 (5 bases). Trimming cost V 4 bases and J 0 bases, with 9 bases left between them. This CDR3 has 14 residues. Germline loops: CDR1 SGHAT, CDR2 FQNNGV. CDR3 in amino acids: CASSSGTTNYGYTF. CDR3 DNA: TGTGCCAGCAGCTCTGGGACCACTAACTATGGCTACACCTTC.

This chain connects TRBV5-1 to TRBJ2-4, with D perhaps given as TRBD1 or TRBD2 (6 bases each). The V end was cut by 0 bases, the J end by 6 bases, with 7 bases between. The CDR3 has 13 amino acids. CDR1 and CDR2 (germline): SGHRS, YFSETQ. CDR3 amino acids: CASSLEGGNIQYF. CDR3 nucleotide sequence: TGCGCCAGCAGCTTGGAGGGGGGAAACATTCAGTACTTC.

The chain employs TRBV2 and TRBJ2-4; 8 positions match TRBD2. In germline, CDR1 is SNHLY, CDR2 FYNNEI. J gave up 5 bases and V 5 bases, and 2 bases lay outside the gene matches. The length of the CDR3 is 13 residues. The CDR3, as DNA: TGTGCCAGCAGTAATAGCGGGGAAAACATTCAGTACTTC. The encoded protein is CASSNSGENIQYF.

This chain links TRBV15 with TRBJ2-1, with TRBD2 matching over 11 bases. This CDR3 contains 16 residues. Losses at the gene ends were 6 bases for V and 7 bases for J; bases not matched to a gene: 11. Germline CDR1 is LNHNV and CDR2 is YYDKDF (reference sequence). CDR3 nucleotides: TGTGCCACCAGTTTTACCGGGACTAGCGGATGGAATGAGCAGTTCTTC. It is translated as CATSFTGTSGWNEQFF.

In nucleotides, the CDR3 is TGTGCCAGCAGCCCAACCGGGACAGCCTACAATGAGCAGTTCTTC. Its protein product is CASSPTGTAYNEQFF. The chain links TRBV28 to TRBJ2-1, with 7 positions matching TRBD1. The CDR3 length is 15 residues. Trimming cost V 6 bases and J 2 bases; bases outside gene matches: 7. The germline V gene encodes CDR1 MDHEN and CDR2 SYDVKM.